This is a list of T cell receptor beta chains from one sample in a study of T cell responses to AZD1222 COVID-19 vaccine. The assay was immunoSEQ multiplex PCR, and TCRdb's table has in-frame clones only and misses some. The sample gives around 100,000 clones, roughly 90% of which show up once; under 25% is in the top ten. The sequenced sample was peripheral blood, obtained on day 0 of AZD1222 vaccination. These receptors were collected from an adult in good health. The conserved cysteine and the conserved F or W are not part of the CDR3 here.

V	J	CDR3
TRBV27	TRBJ2-5	ASSRQGLAGGGPQKTQY
TRBV12-5	TRBJ2-5	ASGRDGWGTQY
TRBV5-4	TRBJ2-7	ASSLGQVYEQY
TRBV20-1	TRBJ1-4	SASFRTAEEKLF
TRBV27	TRBJ1-1	ASSLTQGANTEAF
TRBV12-3/TRBV12-4	TRBJ2-7	ASSPQIYEQY
TRBV3-1/TRBV3-2	TRBJ1-6	ASSQAGARALH
TRBV28	TRBJ1-6	ASRGDTSPLH
TRBV28	TRBJ1-1	ASSFGQASPQAF
TRBV7-2	TRBJ1-5	ASSYTSVQPQH
TRBV11-2	TRBJ2-3	ASSPNALITDTQY
TRBV6-5	TRBJ2-3	ASSYSSSPDTQY
TRBV25-1	TRBJ2-3	ASLAGDTDTQY
TRBV7-2	TRBJ2-1	ASSGYGGGAAYNEQF
TRBV24-1	TRBJ2-1	ATSDARAALSYNEQF
TRBV4-3	TRBJ1-5	ASSQDQQGQQPQH
TRBV7-2	TRBJ1-1	ASSLVLGITEAF
TRBV5-5	TRBJ1-3	ASSLVQIAGNTIY
TRBV6-2/TRBV6-3	TRBJ1-5	ASSSYPPGPWSNQPQH
TRBV10-3	TRBJ2-5	AIGGVPETQY
TRBV14	TRBJ1-1	ASSQEWTGRTEAF
TRBV7-2	TRBJ2-2	ASSPTPENTGELF
TRBV7-3	TRBJ2-7	ASSLEGTGAGEQY
TRBV9	TRBJ1-6	ASSVDNNSPLH
TRBV28	TRBJ2-7	ASTSPAVYEQY
TRBV4-2	TRBJ2-1	ASSQSGSRVGYNEQF
TRBV14	TRBJ2-6	ASSQAGANVLT
TRBV4-1	TRBJ2-3	ASSQGGSRGVAPTQY
TRBV6-5	TRBJ2-2	ASSFRGPRTGELF
TRBV19	TRBJ1-5	ASSIRGLNSNQPQH
TRBV6-5	TRBJ2-7	ASSYSMGQGTYEQY
TRBV7-3	TRBJ2-3	ASSLTGLAGVQDTQY
TRBV6-2/TRBV6-3	TRBJ1-6	ASSRGGVGSPLH
TRBV19	TRBJ1-1	ASSRSIFTEAF
TRBV7-8	TRBJ1-1	ASSRDRRNEAF
TRBV7-2	TRBJ2-2	ASSSLQGSTGELF
TRBV4-3	TRBJ2-3	ASSQGKASSRDTQY
TRBV5-4	TRBJ2-3	ASSLAGGLSTDTQY
TRBV5-3	TRBJ1-5	ARSLGVHSNQPQH
TRBV7-2	TRBJ2-7	ASSLGSILRGEQY
TRBV16	TRBJ2-1	ASSQSGRGRDNEQF
TRBV12-3/TRBV12-4	TRBJ1-1	ASSLRLDTEAF
TRBV12-5	TRBJ1-2	ASGLVAQGEYDYT
TRBV5-1	TRBJ1-4	ASSLSGTTNEKLF
TRBV7-8	TRBJ1-1	ASSLVAGANEAF
TRBV7-6	TRBJ1-5	ASSLDRAQPQH
TRBV6-5	TRBJ1-2	ASSPDGNYGYT
TRBV5-1	TRBJ2-5	ASSLDPGVETQY
TRBV2	TRBJ1-5	ASAGTYSNQPQH
TRBV10-3	TRBJ2-7	AISVDRERNEQY